This T cell receptor beta chain was identified in a study of T cell repertoires in ileal Crohn's disease. Germline-derived CDR1 and CDR2 are GTSNPN and SVGIG (reference sequence). The CDR3 length is 12 residues. V was cut by 3 bases and J by 7 bases, with 12 bases left in between. Measured with immunoSEQ multiplex PCR; TCRdb has only the in-frame clones, and not every one. The sample contains around 16,000 clones, just over 90% of which appear only once. The TCR originated in an adult with Crohn's disease. The J gene is TRBJ1-1, the V gene TRBV30; D gene unclear. Sequenced material: ileal tissue. The DNA of the CDR3 is TGTGCCTGGAGCCCCCGCGGGCTTGAAGCTTTCTTT. Protein product: CAWSPRGLEAFF.